This T cell receptor (beta chain) was sequenced during a study of shared clonotypes between healthy human individuals. Germline CDR1 is LNHDA and CDR2 is SQIVND (reference sequence). Deletions cut 3 bases from V and 7 bases from J, with 13 bases between. This CDR3 has 14 residues. Only in-frame clones appear in the TCRdb table, and some are missing; sequencing was by immunoSEQ multiplex PCR. The data hold around 700,000 clones, with around 78% observed a single time. The specimen sequenced was memory CD4+ T cells sorted from blood. Stated subset: CD45RA-negative fraction. The source of this sequence is a woman aged 30 to 39 in good health. V and J are TRBV19 and TRBJ1-3; weak D call: TRBD1 (5 bases). The CDR3 coding sequence is TGTGCCAGTAGTATTCCTCAGGGTCGCAACACCATATATTTT. Translation gives CASSIPQGRNTIYF.